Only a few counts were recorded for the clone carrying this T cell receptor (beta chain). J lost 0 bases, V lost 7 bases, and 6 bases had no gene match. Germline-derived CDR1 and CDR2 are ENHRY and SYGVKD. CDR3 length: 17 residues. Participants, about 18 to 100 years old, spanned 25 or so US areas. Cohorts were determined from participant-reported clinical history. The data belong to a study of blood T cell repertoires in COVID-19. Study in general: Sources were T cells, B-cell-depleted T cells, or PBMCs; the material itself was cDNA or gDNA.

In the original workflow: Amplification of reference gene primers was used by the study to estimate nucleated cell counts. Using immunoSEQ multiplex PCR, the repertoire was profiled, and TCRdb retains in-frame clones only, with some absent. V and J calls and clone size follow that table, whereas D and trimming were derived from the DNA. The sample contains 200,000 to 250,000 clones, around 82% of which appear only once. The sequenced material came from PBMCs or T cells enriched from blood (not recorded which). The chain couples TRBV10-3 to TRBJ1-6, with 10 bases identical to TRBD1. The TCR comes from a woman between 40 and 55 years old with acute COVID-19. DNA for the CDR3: TGTGCCATCAAGTCGGGACAGGGGAGCTCCTATAATTCACCCCTCCACTTT. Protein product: CAIKSGQGSSYNSPLHF.